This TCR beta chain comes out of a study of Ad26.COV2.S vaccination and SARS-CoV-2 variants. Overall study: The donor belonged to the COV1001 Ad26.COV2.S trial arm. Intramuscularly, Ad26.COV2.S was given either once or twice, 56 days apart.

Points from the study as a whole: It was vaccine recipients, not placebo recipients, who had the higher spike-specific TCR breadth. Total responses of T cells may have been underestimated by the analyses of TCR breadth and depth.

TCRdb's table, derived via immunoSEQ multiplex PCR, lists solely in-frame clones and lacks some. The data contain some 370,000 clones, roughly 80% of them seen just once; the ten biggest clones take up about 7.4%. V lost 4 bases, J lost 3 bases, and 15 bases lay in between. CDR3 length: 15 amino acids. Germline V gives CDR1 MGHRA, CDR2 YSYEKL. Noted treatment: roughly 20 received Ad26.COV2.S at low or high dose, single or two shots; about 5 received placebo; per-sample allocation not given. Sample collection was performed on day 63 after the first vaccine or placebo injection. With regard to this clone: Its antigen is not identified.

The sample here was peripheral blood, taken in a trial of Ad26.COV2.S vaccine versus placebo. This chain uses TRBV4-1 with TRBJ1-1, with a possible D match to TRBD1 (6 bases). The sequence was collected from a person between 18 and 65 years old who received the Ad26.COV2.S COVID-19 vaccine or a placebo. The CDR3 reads CASSPFGQLYTEAFF. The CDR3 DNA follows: TGCGCCAGCAGCCCTTTTGGACAGCTCTACACTGAAGCTTTCTTT.